This entry features one T cell receptor delta chain sequence. Being one base from a much bigger clone, this may be a read error. The data are from a study of gamma-delta chains in newborns, infants, children. Looking at the study overall: Microbial exposure reportedly drives polyclonal innate γδ T cell expansion after birth.

V lost 3 bases, J lost 0 bases, and 16 bases stayed unmatched. The CDR3 has 20 residues. Germline assignment: CDR1 GEAIGNYY and CDR2 EKD. TCRdb redid the clone calls on the reads with CATT. The repertoire includes roughly 3,000 delta-chain clones, around 4.2% of them detected once, and approximately 16% sits in the top ten. Sequenced sample: blood. The chain couples TRDV2 to TRDJ1, with 12 bases identical to TRDD3. In the absence of a J gene in TCRdb, the DNA was matched to germline to assign it here. This clonotype was obtained from a child who was a newborn, infant or young child, either healthy, febrile or measles-vaccinated (not recorded which). CDR3 DNA sequence: TGTGCCTGTGACCGAATACTGGGGGATACCCCGCCCCCGTACACCGATAAACTCATCTTT. Its protein product is CACDRILGDTPPPYTDKLIF.